This T cell receptor beta chain was captured by sequencing in a study of blood T cells in healthy people across ages. Together with a sample-barcoded 5' primer, a J-beta primer mix was included in a second PCR lasting about 7 to 12 cycles. MiXCR, applied by TCRdb to the 5' RACE reads, yields one record per CDR3 protein. The repertoire holds under 2,000,000 distinct CDR3 sequences, with about 50% as singletons. CDR1 is SEHNR, CDR2 FQNEAQ, per germline (reference sequence). The length of the CDR3 is 17 residues. V lost 2 bases to trimming and J lost 7 bases; unmatched junction nucleotides: 12. The chain uses TRBV7-9 and TRBJ2-1, with TRBD2 identical over 9 bases. Sequenced input: blood. This receptor was taken from a middle-aged woman in good health. CDR3 region: CASSLKGIGGGANEQFF. The CDR3 DNA is TGTGCCAGCAGCTTAAAGGGGATTGGCGGGGGGGCGAATGAGCAGTTCTTC.